This is a list of T cell receptor beta chains from one sample in a study of cytomegalovirus exposure and HLA in healthy donors. Clones were sequenced by immunoSEQ multiplex PCR, and TCRdb holds only the in-frame ones, with some missing. The data show fewer than 130,000 clones, roughly 90% seen once. Specimen: PBMCs. The source of these receptors is a woman in her late teens or twenties in good health and CMV-seronegative. Both conserved end residues are part of each CDR3. Fields, in order: J gene, V gene, clone size, D gene, CDR3 protein, CDR3 DNA. The D gene is left open where the match is weak. Not all rows give a size; the values are once, few, many and, for expanded clones, a class.

TRBJ2-7	TRBV29-1	.	.	CSVGGGGHEQYF	TGCAGCGTTGGAGGGGGGGGGCACGAGCAGTACTTC
TRBJ2-3	TRBV5-1	.	.	CASFRQGTDTQYF	TGCGCCAGCTTTAGACAGGGCACAGATACGCAGTATTTT
TRBJ1-2	TRBV28	.	.	CASSLNYGYTF	TGTGCCAGCAGCCTTAACTATGGCTACACCTTC
TRBJ1-2	TRBV10-3	few	TRBD1	CATATGVGDGYTF	TGTGCCACTGCAACAGGGGTTGGAGATGGCTACACCTTC
TRBJ2-5	TRBV7-8	.	.	CASSLDGIKETQYF	TGTGCCAGCAGCTTAGACGGGATTAAGGAGACCCAGTACTTC
TRBJ2-5	TRBV19	.	.	CASRPQGLKETQYF	TGTGCCAGTAGGCCCCAGGGTTTGAAAGAGACCCAGTACTTC
TRBJ1-2	TRBV6-1	.	TRBD1	CASSPAGTGFGYTF	TGTGCCAGCAGTCCGGCCGGGACAGGGTTTGGCTACACCTTC
TRBJ1-2	TRBV5-1	.	TRBD1	CASSPVTTGEYGYTF	TGCGCCAGCAGCCCAGTTACCACAGGGGAGTATGGCTACACCTTC
TRBJ1-4	TRBV7-2	.	TRBD1	CASSAGTGVEKLFF	TGTGCCAGCAGCGCCGGGACAGGGGTTGAAAAACTGTTTTTT
TRBJ1-2	TRBV30	.	TRBD1	CAWIKDRGSGYTF	TGTGCCTGGATCAAGGACAGGGGAAGTGGCTACACCTTC
TRBJ2-2	TRBV27	.	TRBD2	CASSFLAGEPGELFF	TGTGCCAGCAGTTTCCTAGCGGGAGAACCCGGGGAGCTGTTTTTT
TRBJ2-7	TRBV13	.	TRBD1	CASSISRQGPPIEQYF	TGTGCCAGCAGCATTTCTCGACAGGGTCCCCCGATCGAGCAGTACTTC
TRBJ2-1	TRBV6-5	.	TRBD1	CASSYGDRDQFF	TGTGCCAGCAGTTACGGGGACAGAGACCAGTTCTTC
TRBJ1-4	TRBV6-5	.	.	CASSYRGSWDEKLFF	TGTGCCAGCAGTTACCGAGGGTCATGGGATGAAAAACTGTTTTTT
TRBJ1-5	TRBV30	.	TRBD1	CAWSRDSNQPQHF	TGTGCCTGGAGCCGGGACAGTAATCAGCCCCAGCATTTT
TRBJ1-6	TRBV28	.	.	CASSLPGDSPLHF	TGTGCCAGCAGTTTACCGGGTGATTCACCCCTCCACTTT
TRBJ2-7	TRBV7-3	.	.	CASSLTQGNEQYF	TGTGCCAGCAGCTTAACTCAGGGGAACGAGCAGTACTTC
TRBJ1-4	TRBV28	.	TRBD1	CASSSPRDRGNNEKLFF	TGTGCCAGCAGTTCCCCTCGGGACAGGGGGAATAATGAAAAACTGTTTTTT
TRBJ1-1	TRBV7-9	.	.	CASSLARDPKAFF	TGTGCCAGCAGCTTAGCGCGGGACCCTAAGGCTTTCTTT
TRBJ2-1	TRBV4-2	few	.	CASSQDGTKYNEQFF	TGTGCCAGCAGCCAAGATGGGACAAAATACAATGAGCAGTTCTTC
TRBJ2-1	TRBV7-2	.	TRBD2	CASRRGASSGRYNEQFF	TGTGCCAGCAGACGAGGGGCGTCTAGCGGGAGGTACAATGAGCAGTTCTTC
TRBJ1-2	TRBV28	.	.	CASSLASAQRLGYTF	TGTGCCAGCAGTTTGGCGTCAGCCCAGAGGCTTGGCTACACCTTC
TRBJ2-5	TRBV5-1	.	.	CASSLAPGGAQETQYF	TGCGCCAGCAGCTTGGCCCCAGGAGGGGCCCAAGAGACCCAGTACTTC
TRBJ2-2	TRBV4-3	.	TRBD1	CASSTTGGTGELFF	TGCGCCAGCAGCACAACAGGGGGCACCGGGGAGCTGTTTTTT
TRBJ1-2	TRBV7-2	.	TRBD1	CASSLEGQGASYGYTF	TGTGCCAGCAGCTTAGAGGGACAGGGGGCGAGCTATGGCTACACCTTC
TRBJ2-6	TRBV6-1	.	.	CASSAPSGANVLTF	TGTGCCAGCAGTGCTCCTTCTGGGGCCAACGTCCTGACTTTC
TRBJ2-7	TRBV11-3	once	.	CASSLGGLRGYEQYF	TGTGCCAGCAGCTTAGGTGGTCTACGGGGTTACGAGCAGTACTTC
TRBJ1-4	TRBV30	.	TRBD1	CAWTRTGTNEKLFF	TGTGCCTGGACCCGGACAGGGACTAATGAAAAACTGTTTTTT
TRBJ2-1	TRBV27	.	.	CASSFLATYNEQFF	TGTGCCAGCAGTTTCCTAGCTACCTACAATGAGCAGTTCTTC
TRBJ2-1	TRBV30	.	.	CAWTQVNSYNEQFF	TGTGCCTGGACACAGGTAAACTCCTACAATGAGCAGTTCTTC
TRBJ2-1	TRBV2	.	TRBD1	CASRRGQEQFF	TGTGCCAGCAGGAGGGGACAGGAGCAGTTCTTC
TRBJ2-7	TRBV29-1	.	.	CSVEDQARSYEQYF	TGCAGCGTTGAAGATCAGGCTCGATCCTACGAGCAGTACTTC
TRBJ2-3	TRBV6-4	once	TRBD2	CASSPSSGGADTQYF	TGTGCCAGCAGCCCGTCTAGCGGGGGGGCTGATACGCAGTATTTT
TRBJ1-1	TRBV28	.	.	CASSPDRPTEAFF	TGTGCCAGCAGCCCGGACAGACCCACTGAAGCTTTCTTT
TRBJ2-5	TRBV5-1	.	TRBD1	CASSPLGQGQETQYF	TGCGCCAGCAGCCCTCTAGGACAGGGCCAAGAGACCCAGTACTTC
TRBJ2-7	TRBV14	once	TRBD1	CASSYTGTATYEQYF	TGTGCCAGCAGCTACACCGGGACAGCCACTTACGAGCAGTACTTC
TRBJ1-3	TRBV9	.	TRBD1	CASSDQGAHGNTIYF	TGTGCCAGCAGCGACCAGGGGGCTCATGGAAACACCATATATTTT
TRBJ2-3	TRBV4-1	.	.	CASSQGAAEGGTQYF	TGCGCCAGCAGCCAAGGGGCAGCGGAAGGAGGTACGCAGTATTTT
TRBJ2-1	TRBV5-4	.	TRBD2	CASSSHQLAGGYNEQFF	TGTGCCAGCAGCTCCCACCAACTAGCGGGTGGTTACAATGAGCAGTTCTTC
TRBJ2-7	TRBV6-5	.	TRBD1	CASGTGGAEQYF	TGTGCCAGCGGGACAGGGGGCGCAGAGCAGTACTTC
TRBJ1-1	TRBV7-2	few	.	CASSLDSLEAFF	TGTGCCAGCAGCTTAGACAGCCTTGAAGCTTTCTTT
TRBJ1-2	TRBV5-8	once	TRBD1	CASSLDRGHGYTF	TGTGCCAGCAGCCTGGACAGGGGGCATGGCTACACCTTC
TRBJ2-3	TRBV28	.	TRBD1	CASSVPKTGVTDTQYF	TGTGCCAGCAGTGTCCCCAAGACAGGGGTCACAGATACGCAGTATTTT